The 15 T cell receptor beta chains presented below share a single source sample, sequenced in a study of blood T cell repertoires in COVID-19. Data came from immunoSEQ multiplex PCR; TCRdb stores just in-frame clones and leaves some out. The table has over 150,000 clones, around 83% seen once. The specimen was peripheral blood. Receptor source: a woman aged 70-85 years who had recovered from COVID-19.

This rearrangement joins TRBV5-1 to TRBJ2-1; TRBD1 matches at 9 bases. This CDR3 is built from 15 residues. CDR1 SGHRS and CDR2 YFSETQ come from the germline V gene. V lost 3 bases to trimming and J lost 9 bases; unmatched junction nucleotides: 10. The CDR3 spells CASSWGGQGGGEQFF. The CDR3, as DNA: TGCGCCAGCAGCTGGGGGGGACAGGGAGGAGGTGAGCAGTTCTTC. Complete variable domain (other parts from reference TRBV5-1 and TRBJ2-1): KAGVTQTPRYLIKTRGQQVTLSCSPISGHRSVSWYQQTPGQGLQFLFEYFSETQRNKGNFPGRFSGRQFSNSRSEMNVSTLELGDSALYLCASSWGGQGGGEQFFGPGTRLTVL.

The chain carries TRBV3-1 (or the pseudogene TRBV3-2) and TRBJ1-1, with D uncertain. With 4 bases removed from V and 0 bases from J, the gap between germline ends came to 9 bases. CDR1 is LGHDT and CDR2 is YNNKEL in the germline V gene (reference sequence). CDR3 length: 14 amino acids. This CDR3 reads CASSPRGMNTEAFF. The CDR3, as DNA: TGTGCCAGCAGCCCCCGGGGAATGAACACTGAAGCTTTCTTT.

In DNA, the CDR3 is TGTGCCAGCAGCTTCTTGCGGGGAAACTACGAGCAGTACTTC. It codes for CASSFLRGNYEQYF. The chain joins TRBV5-6 to TRBJ2-7; D perhaps matches TRBD2 (6 bases). Germline V gives CDR1 SGHDT, CDR2 YYEEEE. V was shortened by 2 bases and J by 3 bases, with 12 bases between the two germline ends. The CDR3 contains 14 residues.

The chain recombines TRBV5-1 with TRBJ2-5, with D possibly TRBD1 on 5 matching bases. The CDR3 is 14 amino acids. Germline CDR1 is SGHRS and CDR2 is YFSETQ. Trimming pared 0 bases from V and 2 bases from J, leaving 8 bases between. The CDR3 protein is CASSLGDRQETQYF. The CDR3 nucleotides read TGCGCCAGCAGCTTGGGTGACAGACAAGAGACCCAGTACTTC.

The rearrangement uses TRBV7-9 and TRBJ2-7; D not resolved. The V gene's germline CDR1 is SEHNR and CDR2 FQNEAQ (reference sequence). This CDR3 is built from 11 residues. The germline V and J ends were trimmed by 5 bases and 4 bases, with 6 bases remaining between them. DNA of the CDR3: TGTGCCAGCAGCCTCCGGTACGAGCAGTACTTC. Its protein is CASSLRYEQYF. The whole variable domain, remainder taken from reference TRBV7-9 and TRBJ2-7, is DTGVSQNPRHKITKRGQNVTFRCDPISEHNRLYWYRQTLGQGPEFLTYFQNEAQLEKSRLLSDRFSAERPKGSFSTLEIQRTEQGDSAMYLCASSLRYEQYFGPGTRLTVT.

The gene calls are TRBV5-1 and TRBJ2-5; 13 positions match TRBD2. Trimming cost V 4 bases and J 7 bases; bases outside gene matches: 7. This CDR3 has 15 amino acids. CDR1 and CDR2 (germline): SGHRS, YFSETQ. DNA of the CDR3: TGCGCCAGCAGCACTGGACTAGCGGGAGTGGGGACCCAGTACTTC. This encodes CASSTGLAGVGTQYF.

This clone was detected once. The chain joins TRBV5-1 to TRBJ1-2, with D perhaps TRBD1 (5 bases). Germline CDR1 and CDR2: SGHRS and YFSETQ. The CDR3 is made up of 14 amino acids. Between the trimmed V and J ends, which lost 4 bases and 4 bases, there was a span of 14 bases. The CDR3, as DNA: TGCGCCAGCAGCCCCTCCCCCGGGGGCTATGGCTACACCTTC. Protein product: CASSPSPGGYGYTF.

The chain combines TRBV4-2 with TRBJ2-7, with 11 nucleotides matching TRBD1. The CDR3 loop spans 15 amino acids. From germline, CDR1 is LGHNA and CDR2 YNFKEQ. V gave up 4 bases and J gave up 9 bases; unmatched junction bases: 11. The CDR3 here is CASSPRTGGSSGQYF. The CDR3 DNA sequence: TGTGCCAGCAGCCCCCGGACAGGGGGCTCTTCGGGGCAGTACTTC.

In this sample, this clone turned up a few times. CDR3: CASSSGQGVYYGYTF. The CDR3 nucleotides are TGTGCCAGCAGCTCCGGACAGGGAGTCTACTATGGCTACACCTTC. This sequence joins TRBV5-4 and TRBJ1-2, with 8 bases aligning to TRBD1. Trimming removed 3 bases from V and 3 bases from J; junction bases left unmatched: 7. CDR1 and CDR2 from the germline V gene are SGHNT and YYREEE (reference sequence). This CDR3 is 15 amino acids long.

This clone occurred many times. The rearrangement links TRBV11-2 to TRBJ2-5; D not resolved. Germline V CDR1 and CDR2: SGHAT, FQNNGV. The length of the CDR3 is 13 residues. V gave up 3 bases and J gave up 2 bases, with 7 bases separating them. The CDR3 region is CASSFSHQETQYF. The CDR3 bases are TGTGCCAGCAGCTTTAGTCATCAAGAGACCCAGTACTTC.

The J gene is TRBJ1-2, the V gene TRBV6-6, with TRBD1 as a possible D gene (5 bases). The germline V gene has CDR1 MNHNY and CDR2 SVGAGI (reference sequence). The CDR3 totals 16 residues. The V end lost 7 bases, the J end lost 7 bases, and 25 bases lay between the germline ends. This CDR3 is CASTPDRPGLSGGYTF. CDR3 DNA sequence: TGTGCCAGCACCCCCGACAGACCGGGACTTTCGGGTGGCTACACCTTC.

The chain uses TRBV28 and TRBJ2-7, with D perhaps matching TRBD2 (5 bases). The V and J ends lost 7 bases and 3 bases respectively, with 13 bases between them. Germline V gives CDR1 MDHEN, CDR2 SYDVKM. This CDR3 comprises 13 residues. CDR3 coding DNA: TGTGCCAGCACCTCGGCGGGCGGCTACGAGCAGTACTTC. Amino acid sequence: CASTSAGGYEQYF.

The chain uses TRBV19 and TRBJ1-1, with no clear D. The CDR3 is made up of 16 amino acids. CDR1 and CDR2 from the germline V gene are LNHDA and SQIVND (reference sequence). Trimming stripped 7 bases from V and 4 bases from J, with 22 bases between. For the CDR3, the DNA is TGTGCCAGTAAGTCTCCGGGATCCCCAAGAGCCACTGAAGCTTTCTTT. It translates to CASKSPGSPRATEAFF.

V gene TRBV7-9 combines with J gene TRBJ2-3, with D maybe TRBD2 (6 bases). V lost 1 base to trimming and J lost 3 bases, with 11 bases between them. CDR3 size: 15 residues. Germline loops: CDR1 SEHNR, CDR2 FQNEAQ (reference sequence). DNA for the CDR3: TGTGCCAGCAGCTTAGAGGCTCGGGGGACAGATACGCAGTATTTT. This encodes CASSLEARGTDTQYF.

V usage is TRBV4-2 and J usage is TRBJ2-1; D remains unclear. The V and J ends lost 1 base and 1 base respectively, with 11 bases between them. This CDR3 is built from 16 residues. CDR1 is LGHNA and CDR2 is YNFKEQ in the germline V gene. The CDR3 loop reads CASSQGATPSYNEQFF. CDR3 bases: TGTGCCAGCAGCCAAGGGGCCACCCCGTCCTACAATGAGCAGTTCTTC.